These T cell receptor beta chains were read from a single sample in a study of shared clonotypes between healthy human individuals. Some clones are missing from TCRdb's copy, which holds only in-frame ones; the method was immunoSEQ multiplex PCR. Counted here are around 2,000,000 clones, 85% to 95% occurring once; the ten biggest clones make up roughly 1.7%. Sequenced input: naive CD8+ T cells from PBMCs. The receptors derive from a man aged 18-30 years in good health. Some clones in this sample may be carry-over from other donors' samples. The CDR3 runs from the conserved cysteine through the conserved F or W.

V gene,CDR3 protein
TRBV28,CASSFPRDRGTDTQYF
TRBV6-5,CASSSYRTHSYNEQFF
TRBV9,CASSVSGRRDEQFF
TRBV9,CASSFSDLPYEQYF
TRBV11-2,CASSFPGQAYEQYF
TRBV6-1,CASSEEGGGGGAIYF
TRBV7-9,CASSRRPQGAGQETQYF
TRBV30,CAWSAIGNTEAFF
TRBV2,CASRTGPEGEKLFF
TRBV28,CASSLYGLTAEAFF
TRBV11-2,CASSYLGGREHEQYF
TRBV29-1,CSVEDDREVWTEAFF
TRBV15,CATRGATNEKLFF
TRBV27,CASSFQGAGIQAQHF
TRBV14,CASSQRLDSWSSYEQYF